This T cell receptor (beta chain) was identified in a study of T cell changes during pregnancy in multiple sclerosis. This table comes from immunoSEQ multiplex PCR, and its TCRdb copy is limited to in-frame clones, with some not included. The sample gives around 23,000 clones, about nine tenths of which show up once; 9.4% is in the top ten. The V gene end was trimmed by 1 base and the J gene end by 11 bases; junction bases not matched to a gene: 7. Germline CDR1 reads SEHNR; CDR2 reads FQNEAQ (reference sequence). The CDR3 loop spans 13 amino acids. This clone was picked up one time. This sequence joins TRBV7-9 and TRBJ1-1; 7 nucleotides agree with TRBD1. This receptor was taken from a female donor in good health, enrolled as a control in a pregnancy study. The material was CD8+ T cells from peripheral blood mononuclear cells, obtained in the third trimester of pregnancy. In DNA form, the CDR3 reads TGTGCCAGCAGCTTAGGGGTGACAGGGTGGGCTTTCTTT. Translating it yields CASSLGVTGWAFF.